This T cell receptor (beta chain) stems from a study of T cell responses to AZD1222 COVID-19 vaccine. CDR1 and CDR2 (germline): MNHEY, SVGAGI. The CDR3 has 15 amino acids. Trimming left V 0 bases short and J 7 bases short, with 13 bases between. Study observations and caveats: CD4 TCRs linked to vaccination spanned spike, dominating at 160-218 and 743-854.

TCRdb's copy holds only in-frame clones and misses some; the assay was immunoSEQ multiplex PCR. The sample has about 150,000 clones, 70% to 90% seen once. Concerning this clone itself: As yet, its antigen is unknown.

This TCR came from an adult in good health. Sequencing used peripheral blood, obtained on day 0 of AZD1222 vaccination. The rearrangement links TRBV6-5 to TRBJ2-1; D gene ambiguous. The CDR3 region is CASSYSMMVQNEQFF. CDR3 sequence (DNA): TGTGCCAGCAGTTACTCGATGATGGTTCAAAATGAGCAGTTCTTC.